A single sample gave rise to the 29 T cell receptor beta chains below, sequenced in a study of tissue T cells after allogeneic stem cell transplantation. Measured with immunoSEQ multiplex PCR; TCRdb has only the in-frame clones, and not every one. Counted here are under 5,500 clones, approximately 45% occurring once; the ten biggest clones make up 16%. Described time point: mouse harvest day 14 after allogeneic transplant. Mouse grafts combined 10^7 T-cell-depleted bone marrow cells with 10^6 splenic CD5+ T cells. The sequenced sample was lymph node tissue. These receptors were taken from a female BALB/c mouse given C57BL/6 T cells with graft-versus-host disease after an allogeneic hematopoietic cell transplant.

By share of the sample, this clone is large. Each gene name is a mouse one. The read ends 1 residue early relative to the CDR3; the germline J gene fills the gap. This chain connects TRBV19 to TRBJ2-7, with 8 bases lining up with TRBD2. V dropped 1 base and J dropped 7; count of bases not matched to a gene: 4. CDR1 FNHDT and CDR2 SITEND come from the germline V gene (reference sequence). CDR3 length: 13 amino acids. Incomplete CDR3 DNA: TGTGCCAGCAGTATAACTGGGGGAGGGGAACAGTAC. It yields the protein CASSITGGGEQY. The whole CDR3 protein reads CASSITGGGEQYF.

Remarks on this clone: Gene names denote mouse genes. Read coverage stops 1 residue before the CDR3 terminus; the germline J gene supplies the remainder. The chain uses TRBV2 and TRBJ2-3; D is perhaps TRBD2 (5 bases). This CDR3 has 15 amino acids. V was trimmed by 0 bases and J by 2 bases, leaving 9 bases between them. Per germline, CDR1 LGHNA and CDR2 YSYQKL. The DNA read from the CDR3 is TGTGCCAGCAGCCAAGAGGATGGACTTGCAGAAACGCTGTAT. It yields the protein CASSQEDGLAETLY. In full, the CDR3 is CASSQEDGLAETLYF.

Remarks on this clone: Here the gene names and germline are mouse. The CDR3 is cut off 1 residue early in the read; its end comes from the germline J gene. The chain links TRBV14 to TRBJ1-5, with D uncertain. The CDR3 consists of 13 residues. V gave up 2 bases and J gave up 1 base, with 4 bases separating them. From germline, CDR1 is SGHDT and CDR2 FRDEAV. CDR3 residues: CASSLTNNQAPLF. The covered CDR3 bases are TGTGCCAGCAGTTTGACAAACAACCAGGCTCCGCTT. The whole variable domain, remainder taken from reference TRBV14 and TRBJ1-5, is EAGVTQSPRYAVLQEGQAVSFWCDPISGHDTLYWYQQPRDQGPQLLVYFRDEAVIDNSQLPSDRFSAVRPKGTNSTLKIQSAKQGDTATYLCASSLTNNQAPLFGEGTRLSVL.

A note on this clone: Mouse names are used for the genes. The read falls 1 residue short of the CDR3 end, and the missing part is taken from the germline J gene. The J gene is TRBJ1-3, the V gene TRBV13-1; D not certain. The V gene lost 0 bases and the J gene lost 0 bases, with 10 bases spanning the gap. The germline CDR1 and CDR2 sequences are NSHNY and SYGAGN. The CDR3 spans 16 residues. The CDR3 bases that were read are TGTGCCAGCAGTGATGCATGGGCCAATTCTGGAAATACGCTCTAT. Its translation: CASSDAWANSGNTLY. The CDR3 in full is CASSDAWANSGNTLYF.

As for this clone: Here the gene names and germline are mouse. Read coverage stops 1 residue before the CDR3 terminus; the germline J gene supplies the remainder. Other nucleotide sequences from this sample produce the same CDR3. V gene TRBV26 combines with J gene TRBJ2-7; 9 nucleotides agree with TRBD2. V gave up 3 bases and J gave up 4 bases; unmatched junction bases: 1. CDR1 is KGHPV and CDR2 is FQNQEV in the germline V gene (reference sequence). The CDR3 consists of 13 residues. The DNA read from the CDR3 is TGTGCCAGCAGTCTAACTGGGGGGTATGAACAGTAC. It translates to CASSLTGGYEQY. The complete CDR3 reads CASSLTGGYEQYF.

Note on this clone: Genes and germline are mouse. The CDR3 region is CASSLGYRGKDTQYF. CDR3 DNA, as far as it was read: TGTGCAAGCAGCTTAGGATACAGGGGGAAAGACACCCAGTAC. This chain joins TRBV16 and TRBJ2-5; 8 nucleotides agree with TRBD1. Read coverage stops 1 residue before the CDR3 terminus; the germline J gene supplies the remainder. V shed 1 base, J shed 4 bases, and the junction held 4 bases outside the gene matches. Germline V gene sequence: CDR1 SGHSA, CDR2 FRNQAP. This CDR3 spans 15 amino acids.

As regards this clone: These gene names are mouse names. Coverage ceases 1 residue before the CDR3 finishes, and the germline J gene fills in the end. The chain uses TRBV12-2 and TRBJ2-3; 12 nucleotides agree with TRBD2. The CDR3 length is 17 residues. Per the germline V gene, CDR1 is SGHLS and CDR2 is HYDKME. The V gene end was trimmed by 2 bases and the J gene end by 3 bases; junction bases not matched to a gene: 8. CDR3 sequence reads: CASSPRLGGRGAETLYF. The sequenced CDR3 bases are TGTGCCAGCTCTCCCCGACTGGGGGGGCGGGGCGCAGAAACGCTGTAT.

This clone showed up just a few times. Mouse gene names apply. Sequencing ends 1 residue short of the CDR3 end; the germline J gene provides the rest. V is TRBV5 and J is TRBJ2-7; 8 bases are shared with TRBD2. The CDR3 sequence is 15 residues long. Germline V CDR1 and CDR2: LGHNA, YNLKQL (reference sequence). J lost 1 base, V lost 0 bases, and 2 bases had no gene match. The CDR3 sequence is CASSQDRDWSYEQYF. The part of the CDR3 DNA that was read is TGTGCCAGCAGCCAAGATAGGGACTGGTCCTATGAACAGTAC.

This clone has a single count. Gene names and germline match the mouse. Read coverage stops 1 residue before the CDR3 terminus; the germline J gene supplies the remainder. The chain couples TRBV16 to TRBJ2-2, with D perhaps matching TRBD1 (6 bases). Trimming cost V 5 bases and J 4 bases, with 8 bases left between them. CDR3 length equals 13 residues. Germline values: CDR1 SGHSA, CDR2 FRNQAP. The CDR3 spells CASSQGSTGQLYF. The DNA read from the CDR3 is TGTGCAAGCAGCCAGGGGTCCACCGGGCAGCTCTAC.

With regard to this clone: The listed genes are named as in mouse. The read ends 1 residue before the CDR3 terminus; that terminus is restored from the germline J gene. This chain joins TRBV16 and TRBJ2-5; the match to TRBD2 covers 9 bases. V lost 5 bases, J lost 8 bases, and 5 bases stayed unmatched. Germline V CDR1 and CDR2: SGHSA, FRNQAP. This CDR3 is built from 13 residues. CDR3 sequence reads: CASSKDWGGTQYF. The sequenced part of the CDR3 DNA is TGTGCAAGCAGCAAGGACTGGGGAGGCACCCAGTAC. Combining the CDR3 with reference TRBV16 and TRBJ2-5 gives the whole variable domain NAGVIQTPRHKVTGKGQEATLWCEPISGHSAVFWYRQTIVQGLEFLTYFRNQAPIDDSGMPKERFSAQMPNQSHSTLKIQSTQPQDSAVYLCASSKDWGGTQYFGPGTRLLVL.

With respect to this clone: The listed genes are named as in mouse. The read finishes 1 residue shy of the CDR3 end, and the germline J gene is used to complete it. This chain links TRBV29 with TRBJ1-1; TRBD1 matches at 9 bases. Per the germline V gene, CDR1 is MSHET and CDR2 is SYDVDS. The CDR3 runs 13 residues. J was trimmed by 3 bases and V by 7 bases; bases with no gene match: 3. This CDR3 is CASIRDRDTEVFF. The CDR3 bases that were read are TGTGCTAGCATCCGGGACAGGGACACAGAAGTCTTC.

This clone was observed a handful of times. Genes here carry mouse names. The read falls 1 residue short of the CDR3 end, and the missing part is taken from the germline J gene. This rearrangement joins TRBV12-1 to TRBJ2-1; unclear D gene. Trimming shortened V by 3 bases and J by 2 bases, and 7 bases separated the two germline ends. Germline lookup yields CDR1 SGHSN and CDR2 HYEKVE. The CDR3 runs 13 residues. Partial CDR3 DNA: TGTGCCAGCTCTTTCCCAGACTATGCTGAGCAGTTC. Protein sequence: CASSFPDYAEQF. The whole CDR3 protein is CASSFPDYAEQFF. The variable domain in full, completed from reference TRBV12-1 and TRBJ2-1, reads DSGVVQSPRHIIKEKGGRSVLTCIPISGHSNVVWYQQTLGKELKFLIQHYEKVERDKGFLPSRFSVQQFDDYHSEMNMSALELEDSAMYFCASSFPDYAEQFFGPGTRLTVL.

This clone is judged large. The genes are named according to mouse. The CDR3 end falls 1 residue outside the read, so it is completed with the germline J gene. The chain links TRBV1 to TRBJ1-2, with 9 bases that match TRBD1. The CDR3 runs 15 residues. The J segment lost 0 bases and the V segment lost 3 bases, leaving 2 bases of the junction unmatched. Per germline, CDR1 NSQYPW and CDR2 LRSPGD (reference sequence). The CDR3: CTCSARDRANSDYTF. The covered CDR3 bases are TGCACCTGCAGTGCCCGGGACAGGGCAAACTCCGACTACACC.

Regarding this clone: Gene names and germline match the mouse. The CDR3 goes on 1 residue after the read ends, and that part is filled in from the germline J gene. The chain employs TRBV15 and TRBJ1-3; D ambiguous. This CDR3 comprises 13 residues. Trimming cost V 6 bases and J 0 bases, with 6 bases left between them. Germline lookup yields CDR1 SGHND and CDR2 FRSKSL. Here the CDR3 reads CASRRNSGNTLYF. The DNA read from the CDR3 is TGTGCCAGCAGGCGAAATTCTGGAAATACGCTCTAT.

A few counts support this clone. Genes and germline are mouse. The read ends 1 residue early relative to the CDR3; the germline J gene fills the gap. This chain connects TRBV19 to TRBJ2-5; 7 bases agree with TRBD2. The trim removed 0 bases at V and 0 bases at J, leaving 4 bases unmatched. Germline CDR1 and CDR2: FNHDT and SITEND (reference sequence). This CDR3 spans 16 amino acids. CDR3 region: CASSIGPGGNQDTQYF. Partial CDR3 DNA: TGTGCCAGCAGTATAGGGCCTGGGGGTAACCAAGACACCCAGTAC.

Turning to this clone: Genes and germline are mouse. The missing CDR3 end, 1 residue past where the read stops, is filled in from the germline J gene. The chain recombines TRBV31 with TRBJ2-7, with TRBD2 matching over 12 bases. This CDR3 has 13 residues. With 3 bases clipped from V and 6 bases from J, the junction kept 3 bases outside the gene matches. Germline loops: CDR1 GKSSPN, CDR2 SITVG. This CDR3 reads CAWSLDWGGEQYF. The covered CDR3 bases are TGTGCCTGGAGCTTGGACTGGGGGGGTGAACAGTAC.

This clone is labeled as medium-sized. The genes and germline here are from mouse. From the germline J gene comes the end of the CDR3, since the read stops 1 residue before it. The V gene is TRBV13-1, the J gene TRBJ2-7; 9 bases are a match to TRBD2. J lost 4 bases, V lost 3 bases, and 5 bases had no gene match. The CDR3 length is 14 residues. Germline-derived CDR1 and CDR2 are NSHNY and SYGAGN. Incomplete CDR3 DNA: TGTGCCAGCAGTGGAGCCGGGACTGGGTATGAACAGTAC. Translation: CASSGAGTGYEQY. The full-length CDR3 reads as CASSGAGTGYEQYF.

Worth noting for this clone: Mouse gene names apply. The read terminates 1 residue ahead of where the CDR3 ends, so the germline J gene completes it. The chain has TRBV4 and TRBJ1-5, with 9 bases aligning to TRBD1. The germline V gene has CDR1 LGHDT and CDR2 YNNKQL (reference sequence). The CDR3 contains 15 residues. Germline trimming cut 4 bases from V and 3 bases from J; bases unmatched to any gene: 4. The CDR3 sequence: CASSLGTGPNQAPLF. The sequenced part of the CDR3 DNA is TGTGCCAGCAGCTTGGGGACAGGGCCCAACCAGGCTCCGCTT.

There are a few counts of this clone. Mouse gene names apply. The sequenced part of the CDR3 DNA is TGTGGTGCTAGCAATGCAAACACAGAAGTCTTC. Its translation is CGASNANTEVF. The entire CDR3 is CGASNANTEVFF. The V and J genes are TRBV20 and TRBJ1-1; D gene ambiguous. From the germline J gene comes the end of the CDR3, since the read stops 1 residue before it. The germline V gene has CDR1 GFQATS and CDR2 STVNSAI. The CDR3 is 12 residues long. V lost 3 bases to trimming and J lost 0 bases, with 5 bases between them. Complete variable domain (other parts from reference TRBV20 and TRBJ1-1): GALVYQYPRRTICKSGTSMRMECQAVGFQATSVAWYRQSPQKTFELIALSTVNSAIKYEQNFTQEKFPISHPNLSFSSMTVLNAYLEDRGLYLCGASNANTEVFFGKGTRLTVV.

This clone has just a few counts. Germline and genes here are mouse. The read comes to an end 1 residue before the CDR3 does, leaving the germline J gene to fill in the end. V is TRBV26 and J is TRBJ2-4, with D unclear. The V end was cut by 4 bases, the J end by 5 bases, with 7 bases between. The CDR3 runs 12 residues. Germline V gives CDR1 KGHPV, CDR2 FQNQEV (reference sequence). The DNA read from the CDR3 is TGTGCCAGCAGTCCCATCAGAAACACCTTGTAC. Its protein is CASSPIRNTLY. From start to end, the CDR3 is CASSPIRNTLYF. Combining the CDR3 with reference TRBV26 and TRBJ2-4 gives the whole variable domain NSKVIQTPRYLVKGQGQKAKMRCIPEKGHPVVFWYQQNKNNEFKFLINFQNQEVLQQIDMTEKRFSAECPSNSPCSLEIQSSEAGDSALYLCASSPIRNTLYFGAGTRLSVL.

A few counts support this clone. Gene and germline names: mouse. Read sequence stops 1 residue before the CDR3 end, and the germline J gene provides the missing end. The chain couples TRBV3 to TRBJ2-1; unclear D gene. This CDR3 region has 14 residues. Trimming shortened V by 1 base and J by 1 base, and 5 bases separated the two germline ends. Germline CDR1 SNHLY, CDR2 FYNGKV (reference sequence). The DNA read from the CDR3 is TGTGCCAGCAGCTTAGGCAGAAACTATGCTGAGCAGTTC. As protein: CASSLGRNYAEQF. The complete CDR3 sequence is CASSLGRNYAEQFF.

This clone was seen a handful of times. The gene names here belong to mouse. Read data end 1 residue before the CDR3 end; the end is taken from the germline J gene. The V and J genes are TRBV26 and TRBJ1-2; 10 bases align to TRBD1. The length of the CDR3 is 15 residues. V trimming: 5 bases; J trimming: 0 bases; junction bases outside the gene matches: 3. Germline V gene sequence: CDR1 KGHPV, CDR2 FQNQEV (reference sequence). CDR3 region: CASSSTGGANSDYTF. The CDR3 DNA, read in part, is TGTGCCAGCAGTTCGACAGGGGGCGCAAACTCCGACTACACC.

Comments on this clone: The germline and genes are mouse ones. Read sequence stops 1 residue before the CDR3 end, and the germline J gene provides the missing end. The chain carries TRBV15 and TRBJ1-5; a possible D gene is TRBD1 (5 bases). Between the trimmed V and J ends, which lost 2 bases and 7 bases, there was a span of 9 bases. The CDR3 spans 13 residues. Per germline, CDR1 SGHND and CDR2 FRSKSL. CDR3 region: CASSLQTDQAPLF. The covered CDR3 bases are TGTGCCAGCAGTTTACAGACAGATCAGGCTCCGCTT. The variable domain in full, completed from reference TRBV15 and TRBJ1-5, reads DAGVTQTPRHEVAEKGQTIILKCEPVSGHNDLFWYRQTKIQGLELLSYFRSKSLMEDGGAFKDRFKAEMLNSSFSTLKIQPTEPKDSAVYLCASSLQTDQAPLFGEGTRLSVL.

There are a few counts of this clone. Gene names follow the mouse nomenclature. With the read ending 1 residue before the CDR3 end, the germline J gene is used to fill in that end. The rearrangement joins TRBV26 to TRBJ1-3, with TRBD1 as a possible D gene (6 bases). The ends were cut back, 6 bases at V and 1 base at J, with 10 bases in the middle. The CDR3 spans 14 residues. Germline V CDR1 and CDR2: KGHPV, FQNQEV (reference sequence). CDR3 sequence: CASSPGQSGNTLYF. The part of the CDR3 DNA that was read is TGTGCCAGCAGCCCGGGACAATCTGGAAATACGCTCTAT.

To note about this clone: Gene names and germline match the mouse. The read gets to within 1 residue of the CDR3 end, and the germline J gene fills in the rest. V usage is TRBV26 and J usage is TRBJ2-4; D not resolved. Trimming stripped 3 bases from V and 7 bases from J, with 11 bases between. Germline assignment: CDR1 KGHPV and CDR2 FQNQEV (reference sequence). This CDR3 is 13 amino acids long. The sequenced part of the CDR3 DNA is TGTGCCAGCAGTCTACTAACTGTGGACACCTTGTAC. The encoded protein is CASSLLTVDTLY. The complete CDR3 protein is CASSLLTVDTLYF.

A few counts support this clone. Genes and germline are mouse. The read ends 1 residue early relative to the CDR3; the germline J gene fills the gap. The chain links TRBV3 to TRBJ2-7; 9 bases fit TRBD2. The CDR3 has 13 residues. V dropped 6 bases and J dropped 3; count of bases not matched to a gene: 3. CDR1 is SNHLY and CDR2 is FYNGKV in the germline V gene (reference sequence). The CDR3 sequence is CASRRDWVYEQYF. The CDR3 DNA, read in part, is TGTGCCAGCAGGCGGGACTGGGTCTATGAACAGTAC.

Regarding this clone: Gene names are mouse gene names. The CDR3 end is not reached by the read, which stops 1 residue before it; the germline J gene fills it in. The J gene is TRBJ1-3, the V gene TRBV12-2, with D maybe TRBD1 (5 bases). Germline CDR1 reads SGHLS; CDR2 reads HYDKME. The CDR3 contains 14 residues. Between the trimmed V and J ends, which lost 2 bases and 0 bases, there was a span of 7 bases. The CDR3 bases that were read are TGTGCCAGCTCTCGACAGAATTCTGGAAATACGCTCTAT. Translating it yields CASSRQNSGNTLY. The complete CDR3 protein is CASSRQNSGNTLYF.

In its sample, this clone was seen a few times. The listed genes are named as in mouse. The read comes to an end 1 residue before the CDR3 does, leaving the germline J gene to fill in the end. The chain links TRBV26 to TRBJ2-3, with D unresolved. V was pared by 6 bases and J by 0 bases, with 4 bases between. In germline, CDR1 is KGHPV, CDR2 FQNQEV (reference sequence). The CDR3 spans 12 residues. The sequenced CDR3 bases are TGTGCCAGCAGAACAAGTGCAGAAACGCTGTAT. Its translation: CASRTSAETLY. In full, the CDR3 reads CASRTSAETLYF.

Concerning this clone itself: Genes here carry mouse names. The CDR3 end lies 1 residue beyond the end of the read and is filled in from the germline J gene. This sequence joins TRBV14 and TRBJ1-6; perhaps TRBD1 as D (5 bases). TRBJ1-6 belongs to the ORF category, with a function that is uncertain. Between the trimmed V and J ends, which lost 2 bases and 6 bases, there was a span of 9 bases. The CDR3 spans 14 residues. The V gene's germline CDR1 is SGHDT and CDR2 FRDEAV. CDR3 sequence: CASSFQGGNSPLYF. The covered CDR3 bases are TGTGCCAGCAGTTTTCAGGGAGGTAATTCGCCCCTCTAC.